A single sample is the source of the 27 T cell receptor beta chains below, sequenced in a study of CD8+ T cells in alopecia areata. Described treatment: oral pan-JAK inhibitor, 5-10 mg twice daily. Sequencing relied on a cDNA template that was reverse transcribed from extracted RNA. Sequencing was performed with immunoSEQ multiplex PCR; in TCRdb, only in-frame clones are kept and a portion is missing. The table lists a few hundred thousand clones, more than 30% of them singletons. The sequenced sample was CD4+ T cells sorted from blood, obtained at roughly week 30, from a patient treated with tofacitinib. These receptors all stem from a human donor with alopecia areata.

The chain carries TRBV30 and TRBJ2-2; no reliable D call. The CDR3 is 11 amino acids. Trimming stripped 6 bases from V and 10 bases from J, with 12 bases between. The germline CDR1 and CDR2 sequences are GTSNPN and SVGIG (reference sequence). CDR3 DNA: TGTGCCTGCCTCGGATCGAAGGAGCTGTTTTTT. The encoded protein is CACLGSKELFF. Variable domain in full (rest from reference TRBV30 and TRBJ2-2): SQTIHQWPATLVQPVGSPLSLECTVEGTSNPNLYWYRQAAGRGLQLLFYSVGIGQISSEVPQNLSASRPQDRQFILSSKKLLLSDSGFYLCACLGSKELFFGEGSRLTVL.

J is TRBJ2-5 and V is TRBV5-1; no clear D gene. Germline CDR1 and CDR2: SGHRS and YFSETQ. CDR3 length: 14 residues. Trimming pared 0 bases from V and 5 bases from J, leaving 11 bases between. The CDR3 reads CASSLGGVEETQYF. DNA of the CDR3: TGCGCCAGCAGCTTGGGCGGAGTAGAGGAGACCCAGTACTTC.

V is TRBV18 and J is TRBJ1-5; D gene ambiguous. CDR3 length equals 15 residues. Germline values: CDR1 KGHSH, CDR2 LQKENI. Trimming took 3 bases from V and 0 from J, leaving 9 bases between them. The CDR3 loop is CASSPSTDSNQPQHF. The CDR3 DNA is TGTGCCAGCTCACCGTCGACCGATAGCAATCAGCCCCAGCATTTT.

The V gene is TRBV9, the J gene TRBJ1-2; D remains ambiguous. The V end was cut by 4 bases, the J end by 4 bases, with 5 bases between. The germline V gene has CDR1 SGDLS and CDR2 YYNGEE. The CDR3 sequence is 11 residues long. CDR3 loop: CASSSGYGYTF. CDR3 nucleotide sequence: TGTGCCAGCAGCTCCGGCTATGGCTACACCTTC.

Of note for this clone: Other nucleotide sequences in the sample specify the same CDR3. The chain joins TRBV5-1 to TRBJ1-5; 7 bases are a match to TRBD1. Trimming took 3 bases from V and 5 from J; bases not matched to a gene: 5. Germline values: CDR1 SGHRS, CDR2 YFSETQ. The CDR3 consists of 14 residues. The CDR3 nucleotides read TGCGCCAGCAGCTCCAGGGGGGGCGATCAGCCCCAGCATTTT. This encodes CASSSRGGDQPQHF.

This clone was observed a few times. This rearrangement joins TRBV5-4 to TRBJ2-5; no firm D call. The V end was cut by 4 bases, the J end by 2 bases, with 3 bases between. Germline V gives CDR1 SGHNT, CDR2 YYREEE (reference sequence). CDR3 length: 11 amino acids. CDR3 nucleotides: TGTGCCAGCAGCCTTCAAGAGACCCAGTACTTC. Amino acid sequence: CASSLQETQYF.

V gene TRBV5-1 combines with J gene TRBJ2-3; D is unresolved. The V gene lost 2 bases and the J gene lost 4 bases, with 5 bases spanning the gap. Germline lookup yields CDR1 SGHRS and CDR2 YFSETQ. This CDR3 spans 12 amino acids. The CDR3 is CASSFTADTQYF. CDR3 DNA sequence: TGCGCCAGCAGCTTTACAGCAGATACGCAGTATTTT.

The chain combines TRBV6-6 with TRBJ2-7; a weak D match, TRBD2 (6 bases). Germline-derived CDR1 and CDR2 are MNHNY and SVGAGI (reference sequence). V was cut by 5 bases and J by 5 bases, with 7 bases left in between. The CDR3 sequence is 11 residues long. CDR3 loop: CASSGGHEQYF. In DNA form, the CDR3 reads TGTGCCAGCAGTGGAGGGCACGAGCAGTACTTC.

The J gene is TRBJ2-4, the V gene TRBV25-1; D gene uncertain. The CDR3 covers 15 residues. Per the germline V gene, CDR1 is MGHDK and CDR2 is SYGVNS. Between the trimmed V and J ends, which lost 2 bases and 0 bases, there was a span of 8 bases. The CDR3 protein is CASSENFLAKNIQYF. For the CDR3, the DNA is TGTGCCAGCAGTGAAAACTTCCTAGCCAAAAACATTCAGTACTTC.

The CDR3 nucleotides read TGTGCCTGGCAGACCGGGACAGGGGGCGGTCAGCCCCAGCATTTT. Protein sequence: CAWQTGTGGGQPQHF. V is TRBV30 and J is TRBJ1-5; 12 bases match TRBD1. The CDR3 loop spans 15 amino acids. Germline trimming cut 5 bases from V and 6 bases from J; bases unmatched to any gene: 8. Germline V gene data show CDR1 as GTSNPN and CDR2 as SVGIG (reference sequence).

This chain connects TRBV6-5 to TRBJ1-2; unclear D gene. There are 13 residues in the CDR3. The V gene lost 6 bases and the J gene lost 2 bases, with 10 bases spanning the gap. Germline V lookup: CDR1 MNHEY, CDR2 SVGAGI. The CDR3 spells CASSLSRNYGYTF. CDR3 bases: TGTGCCAGCAGCCTCTCGCGGAACTATGGCTACACCTTC.

This clone has only one observation. The chain links TRBV30 to TRBJ1-5, with D possibly being TRBD1 (5 bases). The CDR3 is 14 residues long. Germline V gene lookup returns CDR1 GTSNPN and CDR2 SVGIG (reference sequence). Deletions cut 5 bases from V and 2 bases from J, with 13 bases between. In DNA form, the CDR3 reads TGTGCCTGGCGGGGGTTGACGGGCAATCAGCCCCAGCATTTT. Amino acid sequence: CAWRGLTGNQPQHF. Full variable domain (outside the CDR3, taken from reference TRBV30 and TRBJ1-5): SQTIHQWPATLVQPVGSPLSLECTVEGTSNPNLYWYRQAAGRGLQLLFYSVGIGQISSEVPQNLSASRPQDRQFILSSKKLLLSDSGFYLCAWRGLTGNQPQHFGDGTRLSIL.

CDR3 in amino acids: CASSPERYGYTF. CDR3 sequence (DNA): TGCGCCAGCAGCCCCGAACGTTATGGCTACACCTTC. The rearrangement links TRBV5-1 to TRBJ1-2, with D unclear. CDR1 is SGHRS, CDR2 YFSETQ, per germline. This CDR3 has 12 residues. V dropped 4 bases and J dropped 5 bases, with 9 bases sitting between them.

The chain employs TRBV30 and TRBJ1-1; D remains ambiguous. Germline CDR1 GTSNPN, CDR2 SVGIG (reference sequence). The ends were cut back, 2 bases at V and 6 bases at J, with 13 bases in the middle. This CDR3 contains 13 residues. The CDR3 DNA reads TGTGCCTGGAGTCCCCTGGGGTTACCTGAAGCTTTCTTT. Protein: CAWSPLGLPEAFF.

This clone was seen more than once but under ten times. The chain carries TRBV4-1 and TRBJ2-2, with D unresolved. V lost 4 bases to trimming and J lost 1 base, with 13 bases between them. The length of the CDR3 is 16 residues. The germline V gene has CDR1 MGHRA and CDR2 YSYEKL. The CDR3 is CASSPRTDGNTGELFF. In DNA, the CDR3 is TGCGCCAGCAGCCCGAGGACCGACGGGAACACCGGGGAGCTGTTTTTT.

This clone has only a few counts. The chain joins TRBV6-5 to TRBJ1-2, with D possibly TRBD1 on 5 matching bases. V was pared by 2 bases and J by 4 bases, with 11 bases between. Germline lookup yields CDR1 MNHEY and CDR2 SVGAGI. This CDR3 spans 14 amino acids. The CDR3 DNA reads TGTGCCAGCAGTTACGGACTTGGGACCTATGGCTACACCTTC. It specifies CASSYGLGTYGYTF.

This chain joins TRBV9 and TRBJ2-2; D not resolved. CDR3 size: 17 residues. CDR1 SGDLS and CDR2 YYNGEE come from the germline V gene. The V end lost 3 bases, the J end lost 2 bases, and 17 bases lay between the germline ends. The CDR3 DNA reads as TGTGCCAGCAGCGGCCCCCTTGGCGGACGTAACACCGGGGAGCTGTTTTTT. Protein sequence: CASSGPLGGRNTGELFF. The full variable domain, its missing parts supplied by reference TRBV9 and TRBJ2-2, is DSGVTQTPKHLITATGQRVTLRCSPRSGDLSVYWYQQSLDQGLQFLIQYYNGEERAKGNILERFSAQQFPDLHSELNLSSLELGDSALYFCASSGPLGGRNTGELFFGEGSRLTVL.

The chain links TRBV5-4 to TRBJ2-1, with 11 bases matching TRBD2. CDR1 SGHNT and CDR2 YYREEE come from the germline V gene (reference sequence). V lost 3 bases to trimming and J lost 6 bases; unmatched junction nucleotides: 2. The CDR3 covers 14 residues. In DNA, the CDR3 is TGTGCCAGCAGCTCGCTAGCGGGAGGCAATGAGCAGTTCTTC. It codes for CASSSLAGGNEQFF.

This clone was seen a single time. The rearrangement links TRBV2 to TRBJ1-4; no clear D gene. This CDR3 contains 13 residues. V shed 6 bases and J shed 7 bases, with 12 bases lying between them. Germline V CDR1 and CDR2: SNHLY, FYNNEI. This CDR3 reads CASSWSDGEKLFF. In DNA, the CDR3 is TGTGCCAGCAGCTGGTCGGACGGTGAAAAACTGTTTTTT.

The chain has TRBV30 and TRBJ1-1, with D tentatively TRBD1 (6 bases). Per germline, CDR1 GTSNPN and CDR2 SVGIG (reference sequence). The germline V and J ends were trimmed by 0 bases and 9 bases, with 14 bases remaining between them. This CDR3 is 13 amino acids long. The CDR3 nucleotides read TGTGCCTGGAGTGTAGAGGGGGGTGTCCAAGCTTTCTTT. Its translation: CAWSVEGGVQAFF.

J is TRBJ2-5 and V is TRBV30; the match to TRBD2 covers 7 bases. Germline V lookup: CDR1 GTSNPN, CDR2 SVGIG (reference sequence). After removal of 5 bases from V and 5 bases from J, the junction contained 5 bases not matched to a gene. The CDR3 spans 12 residues. CDR3 sequence reads: CAWGGVGETQYF. In DNA form, the CDR3 reads TGTGCCTGGGGGGGGGTTGGCGAGACCCAGTACTTC.

Concerning this clone: A junction boundary mismatches the germline segment, possibly from a read error. The genes are TRBV7-7 and TRBJ2-3, with 9 bases that match TRBD2. Germline V lookup: CDR1 SSHAT, CDR2 FNYEAQ (reference sequence). The CDR3 consists of 17 residues. CDR3 loop: CASSLSPSGTSTDTQYF. The CDR3 DNA follows: TGTGCTAGCAGCTTAAGTCCTAGCGGGACTAGCACAGATACGCAGTATTTT.

This rearrangement joins TRBV10-3 to TRBJ2-7, with D perhaps TRBD1 (6 bases). The CDR3 extends over 15 amino acids. Germline loops: CDR1 ENHRY, CDR2 SYGVKD. V was cut by 4 bases and J by 0 bases, with 13 bases left in between. CDR3 nucleotides: TGTGCCATCAGTGCGGAACAGGGATTCTCCTACGAGCAGTACTTC. This codes for CAISAEQGFSYEQYF.

The chain has TRBV9 and TRBJ2-2, with D maybe TRBD1 (5 bases). V was clipped by 4 bases and J by 2 bases, with 15 bases between them. This CDR3 region has 16 residues. Germline V gene lookup returns CDR1 SGDLS and CDR2 YYNGEE. The CDR3 sequence is CASSPTAGPNTGELFF. The CDR3, as DNA: TGTGCCAGCAGCCCGACAGCCGGACCTAACACCGGGGAGCTGTTTTTT.

This clone was recorded a few times. The gene calls are TRBV5-4 and TRBJ1-3, with no clear D. The CDR3 totals 13 residues. V lost 4 bases and J 1 base, leaving 6 bases between the germline ends. The germline V gene has CDR1 SGHNT and CDR2 YYREEE (reference sequence). The CDR3 DNA follows: TGTGCCAGCAGCCCGCATTCTGGAAACACCATATATTTT. Protein sequence: CASSPHSGNTIYF. Full variable domain (rest looked up from reference TRBV5-4 and TRBJ1-3): ETGVTQSPTHLIKTRGQQVTLRCSSQSGHNTVSWYQQALGQGPQFIFQYYREEENGRGNFPPRFSGLQFPNYSSELNVNALELDDSALYLCASSPHSGNTIYFGEGSWLTVV.

The rearrangement joins TRBV29-1 to TRBJ1-5; D remains ambiguous. V was clipped by 3 bases and J by 7 bases, with 13 bases between them. This CDR3 comprises 13 residues. From germline, CDR1 is SQVTM and CDR2 ANQGSEA. The CDR3 DNA follows: TGCAGCGTTGAGGCAGGTCTAGGGCAGCCCCAGCATTTT. This gives the protein CSVEAGLGQPQHF.

The V gene is TRBV2, the J gene TRBJ1-1, with D unclear. The germline V gene has CDR1 SNHLY and CDR2 FYNNEI. V lost 4 bases and J lost 0, with 9 bases in between. There are 14 residues in the CDR3. The CDR3 sequence: CASSVGNMNTEAFF. CDR3 nucleotide sequence: TGTGCCAGCAGTGTCGGGAATATGAACACTGAAGCTTTCTTT.